A single sample is the source of the 15 T cell receptor beta chains below, sequenced in a study of identical twins. One entry per CDR3 protein, called by TCRdb with MiXCR from the 5' RACE reads. The table includes hundreds of thousands of distinct CDR3 sequences, approximately 9% detected once. This sample also belongs to another study, concerning yellow fever vaccine responses in identical twins.

The sequencing input was PBMCs. The source of these receptors is a woman between 18 and 29 years old in good health.

This clonotype was picked up many times. CDR3 amino acids: CSVEVGAKGSYEQYF. In nucleotides, the CDR3 is TGCAGCGTTGAAGTTGGGGCTAAAGGATCCTACGAGCAGTACTTC. This rearrangement joins TRBV29-1 to TRBJ2-7; D possibly corresponds to TRBD1 (5 bases). The germline gives CDR1 SQVTM, CDR2 ANQGSEA. The CDR3 totals 15 residues. V was shortened by 1 base and J by 1 base, with 14 bases between the two germline ends.

This clonotype was picked up a small number of times. The chain couples TRBV6-5 to TRBJ2-7, with D possibly TRBD1 on 5 matching bases. The CDR3 loop spans 15 amino acids. In germline, CDR1 is MNHEY, CDR2 SVGAGI. Trimming cost V 1 base and J 3 bases, with 13 bases left between them. CDR3 sequence (DNA): TGTGCCAGCAGTTACTATGGGGCTGGTTTCTACGAGCAGTACTTC. It is translated as CASSYYGAGFYEQYF.

This chain joins TRBV19 and TRBJ2-1, with 8 bases identical to TRBD1. The CDR3 runs 15 residues. Germline CDR1 and CDR2: LNHDA and SQIVND (reference sequence). Germline trimming cut 4 bases from V and 5 bases from J; bases unmatched to any gene: 7. The CDR3 spells CASSRDRGGNNEQFF. CDR3 sequence (DNA): TGTGCCAGTAGTAGAGACAGGGGAGGTAACAATGAGCAGTTCTTC.

Ten or more counts support this clonotype. The chain uses TRBV6-1 and TRBJ1-4; D ambiguous. Trimming removed 5 bases from V and 3 bases from J, with 7 bases in between. Germline V gene lookup returns CDR1 MNHNS and CDR2 SASEGT. The CDR3 covers 13 residues. The CDR3 loop reads CASSRVANEKLFF. CDR3 DNA sequence: TGTGCCAGCAGTAGAGTAGCTAATGAAAAACTGTTTTTT.

A few counts support this clonotype. The chain employs TRBV25-1 and TRBJ2-1; D might be TRBD2 (6 bases). This CDR3 is built from 13 residues. V lost 5 bases and J lost 8, with 13 bases in between. CDR1 and CDR2 (germline): MGHDK, SYGVNS. This CDR3 is CASSKGGRDEQFF. In DNA, the CDR3 is TGTGCCAGCAGTAAGGGAGGCAGGGATGAGCAGTTCTTC.

There are a few counts of this clonotype. The V gene is TRBV11-2, the J gene TRBJ2-2; TRBD1 is a possible D gene (6 bases). The CDR3 is 15 residues long. Trimming left V 4 bases short and J 2 bases short, with 11 bases between. Per germline, CDR1 SGHAT and CDR2 FQNNGV. CDR3 residues: CASSYPGHNTGELFF. In DNA form, the CDR3 reads TGTGCCAGCAGCTACCCGGGACACAACACCGGGGAGCTGTTTTTT.

The rearrangement uses TRBV18 and TRBJ2-5; D gene uncertain. The CDR3 contains 15 residues. The V end lost 2 bases, the J end lost 1 base, and 11 bases lay between the germline ends. Germline V CDR1 and CDR2: KGHSH, LQKENI. The CDR3: CASSPRGPSQETQYF. CDR3 bases: TGTGCCAGCTCACCAAGAGGACCTAGCCAAGAGACCCAGTACTTC.

The rearrangement uses TRBV6-5 and TRBJ2-7; D unclear. Germline V gene sequence: CDR1 MNHEY, CDR2 SVGAGI. Trimming removed 5 bases from V and 3 bases from J, with 14 bases in between. This CDR3 contains 14 residues. CDR3 nucleotides: TGTGCCAGCAGTCCGATGACTCAGCTCTACGAGCAGTACTTC. As protein: CASSPMTQLYEQYF.

This clonotype was seen a handful of times. V usage is TRBV29-1 and J usage is TRBJ1-2; 7 bases are a match to TRBD1. Looked up from germline, CDR1 is SQVTM and CDR2 is ANQGSEA. The CDR3 totals 13 residues. In nucleotides, the CDR3 is TGCAGTTCCTTGGCAGGGGGGAACTATGGCTACACCTTC. Its protein is CSSLAGGNYGYTF.

This clonotype has just a few counts. The chain links TRBV20-1 to TRBJ2-7; TRBD2 agrees at 13 bases. Germline CDR1 and CDR2: DFQATT and SNEGSKA (reference sequence). The length of the CDR3 is 15 residues. The V and J ends lost 2 bases and 3 bases, in that order; junction bases with no gene match: 4. CDR3 sequence (DNA): TGCAGTGCTAGACCGGGACTAGCGGGATTCTACGAGCAGTACTTC. This gives the protein CSARPGLAGFYEQYF.

The table lists this clonotype with a few counts. J is TRBJ2-1 and V is TRBV5-1; 9 nucleotides align to TRBD2. The CDR3 totals 15 residues. The J segment lost 3 bases and the V segment lost 5 bases, leaving 6 bases of the junction unmatched. CDR1 is SGHRS, CDR2 YFSETQ, per germline. The DNA for the CDR3 is TGCGCCAGCAGTTTCCAGCGGGGGGACTACAATGAGCAGTTCTTC. This sequence encodes CASSFQRGDYNEQFF.

This clonotype appeared a few times. CDR3 residues: CASSLADRTGEPQHF. DNA for the CDR3: TGTGCCAGCAGCTTGGCCGATAGGACGGGGGAGCCCCAGCATTTT. This chain connects TRBV5-6 to TRBJ1-5; weak D call: TRBD1 (5 bases). Germline-derived CDR1 and CDR2 are SGHDT and YYEEEE. V lost 0 bases, J lost 8 bases, and 15 bases lay in between. The CDR3 runs 15 residues.

This clonotype was observed many times. The chain links TRBV7-2 to TRBJ2-3; D is uncertain. This CDR3 region has 11 residues. V lost 6 bases to trimming and J lost 5 bases, with 6 bases between them. Germline lookup yields CDR1 SGHTA and CDR2 FQGNSA. CDR3 DNA: TGTGCCAGCAGGGGCGGAGATACGCAGTATTTT. This codes for CASRGGDTQYF.

The chain is built from TRBV28 and TRBJ1-6; 8 bases align to TRBD1. V was pared by 4 bases and J by 0 bases, with 5 bases of the junction left unmatched. Germline values: CDR1 MDHEN, CDR2 SYDVKM. The length of the CDR3 is 17 residues. The CDR3, as DNA: TGTGCCAGCAGTTGGGACAGGCTAAGCTCCTATAATTCACCCCTCCACTTT. It specifies CASSWDRLSSYNSPLHF.

The CDR3 loop is CASTRDGSTGELFF. The CDR3 DNA reads TGTGCCAGCACCCGGGACGGAAGCACCGGGGAGCTGTTTTTT. V is TRBV12-3 or TRBV12-4 and J is TRBJ2-2, with D perhaps matching TRBD1 or TRBD2 (5 bases each). Trimming removed 7 bases from V and 4 bases from J, with 13 bases in between. CDR3 length: 14 residues.